The sequence of this T cell receptor beta chain was determined in a study of blood T cell repertoires in COVID-19. Study-wide context: PBMCs, B-cell-depleted T cells, or T cells were the source of the cDNA or gDNA that made up the material.

Authors' methods: Reference gene primer amplification yielded estimated nucleated cell counts. TCRdb keeps only in-frame clones here, not all; method: immunoSEQ multiplex PCR. V and J calls plus clone size are reproduced from that table; the DNA served to infer D and trimming. The sample holds some 400,000 clones, about 87% seen once. The germline V gene has CDR1 GTSNPN and CDR2 SVGIG (reference sequence). V was clipped by 2 bases and J by 5 bases; unmatched bases: 14. This CDR3 comprises 17 residues. The sample was peripheral blood. The sequence was collected from a woman between 55 and 75 years old with COVID-19, enrolled during active disease. The chain carries TRBV30 and TRBJ2-5, with TRBD1 matching over 10 bases. The CDR3 DNA reads TGTGCCTGGAGTATTAAAGACAGGGGGCGTAACGGGGAGACCCAGTACTTC. Its translation: CAWSIKDRGRNGETQYF.